These 21 T cell receptor beta chains were all obtained from the same sample, sequenced in a study of T cells in localized non-small cell lung cancer. The method was immunoSEQ multiplex PCR; TCRdb's version includes in-frame clones alone and lacks a portion of them. Of over 1,500 clones in the sample, roughly 20% were seen once. The specimen comprised lung tumor tissue, sampled before any cancer treatment. The receptors originated from a man between 40 and 69 years old with stage I lung adenocarcinoma.

In its sample, this clone was seen a few times. The chain couples TRBV11-3 to TRBJ2-3; D possibly corresponds to TRBD2 (6 bases). This CDR3 region has 15 residues. CDR1 is SGHNT and CDR2 is YENEEA in the germline V gene. Trimming shortened V by 5 bases and J by 2 bases, and 14 bases separated the two germline ends. In DNA form, the CDR3 reads TGTGCCAGCAGCCCCCGGGACTTCACCACAGATACGCAGTATTTT. Encoded protein: CASSPRDFTTDTQYF.

The chain recombines TRBV10-2 with TRBJ2-1, with D tentatively TRBD1 (5 bases). The CDR3 length is 12 residues. Trimming removed 6 bases from V and 10 bases from J, with 13 bases in between. Germline V gene data show CDR1 as WSHSY and CDR2 as SAAADI. The CDR3 region is CASRGPRDEQFF. The CDR3 DNA follows: TGCGCCAGCAGGGGGCCCCGCGACGAGCAGTTCTTC.

A few counts support this clone. The chain is built from TRBV29-1 and TRBJ2-1; 9 bases fit TRBD2. The CDR3 has 15 residues. The V gene's germline CDR1 is SQVTM and CDR2 ANQGSEA. V lost 5 bases and J lost 2; bases outside the gene matches: 7. The CDR3 region is CSVRLAGIAYNEQFF. CDR3 sequence (DNA): TGCAGCGTTAGGCTAGCGGGGATAGCCTACAATGAGCAGTTCTTC.

The chain couples TRBV15 to TRBJ2-6; 8 nucleotides align to TRBD1. CDR1 LNHNV and CDR2 YYDKDF come from the germline V gene (reference sequence). The CDR3 loop spans 19 amino acids. V lost 5 bases to trimming and J lost 0 bases; unmatched junction nucleotides: 12. In nucleotides, the CDR3 is TGTGCCACCAGCCGAATGGGAAGGACAGGGAGCTCTGGGGCCAACGTCCTGACTTTC. Amino acid sequence: CATSRMGRTGSSGANVLTF. The full variable domain, rest sourced from reference TRBV15 and TRBJ2-6, is DAMVIQNPRYQVTQFGKPVTLSCSQTLNHNVMYWYQQKSSQAPKLLFHYYDKDFNNEADTPDNFQSRRPNTSFCFLDIRSPGLGDTAMYLCATSRMGRTGSSGANVLTFGAGSRLTVL.

Judged by abundance, this clone is medium-sized. The CDR3 nucleotides are TGTGCCAGCAGCTTAAGTTGGGCTAGCTTCTACGAGCAGTACTTC. As protein: CASSLSWASFYEQYF. The genes are TRBV11-3 and TRBJ2-7; possibly TRBD2 for D (5 bases). The CDR3 spans 15 residues. Trimming shortened V by 2 bases and J by 3 bases, and 14 bases separated the two germline ends. The germline CDR1 and CDR2 sequences are SGHNT and YENEEA.

The V call is TRBV18, the J call TRBJ1-2; D perhaps matches TRBD1 (6 bases). Between the trimmed V and J ends, which lost 3 bases and 8 bases, there was a span of 13 bases. From germline, CDR1 is KGHSH and CDR2 LQKENI. This CDR3 region has 13 residues. CDR3 bases: TGTGCCAGCTCACCTCAAGGGGACAACGGCTACACCTTC. This encodes CASSPQGDNGYTF.

V usage is TRBV9 and J usage is TRBJ1-2, with D maybe TRBD1 (6 bases). Germline V gene data show CDR1 as SGDLS and CDR2 as YYNGEE. CDR3 length: 16 amino acids. Deletions cut 3 bases from V and 4 bases from J, with 19 bases between. In DNA form, the CDR3 reads TGTGCCAGCAGCGACTCGACGATACAGGGTACCTATGGCTACACCTTC. Translated: CASSDSTIQGTYGYTF.

Only a few counts were recorded for this clone. The V gene is TRBV29-1, the J gene TRBJ2-7; either TRBD1 or TRBD2 may supply D (7 bases each). Germline V CDR1 and CDR2: SQVTM, ANQGSEA. The CDR3 has 15 residues. The V end was cut by 5 bases, the J end by 3 bases, with 20 bases between. In nucleotides, the CDR3 is TGCAGCGTTTGGAACAGCGGGACAGCCGGCTACGAGCAGTACTTC. Translation: CSVWNSGTAGYEQYF.

V is TRBV30 and J is TRBJ2-3; D gene unclear. The CDR3 is 16 residues long. Germline lookup yields CDR1 GTSNPN and CDR2 SVGIG (reference sequence). V lost 0 bases and J 1 base, leaving 14 bases between the germline ends. CDR3 in DNA: TGTGCCTGGAGTGTACACGGGCCCCGGGGCACAGATACGCAGTATTTT. It yields the protein CAWSVHGPRGTDTQYF.

This chain uses TRBV5-1 with TRBJ2-7, with D uncertain. This CDR3 comprises 14 residues. Trimming stripped 0 bases from V and 2 bases from J, with 9 bases between. Germline assignment: CDR1 SGHRS and CDR2 YFSETQ. The CDR3 loop reads CASSLEYQTYEQYF. In nucleotides, the CDR3 is TGCGCCAGCAGCTTGGAATACCAGACCTACGAGCAGTACTTC.

This clone appeared a few times. The chain combines TRBV11-3 with TRBJ1-2; D is unresolved. This CDR3 has 15 residues. Germline V gives CDR1 SGHNT, CDR2 YENEEA. V shed 0 bases and J shed 4 bases, with 12 bases lying between them. The CDR3 DNA reads TGTGCCAGCAGCTTAGAGGGCGGAGATCCCTATGGCTACACCTTC. Its protein product is CASSLEGGDPYGYTF.

This clone turned up a few times. V is TRBV19 and J is TRBJ2-2; a possible D gene is TRBD1 (5 bases). The length of the CDR3 is 13 residues. Trimming pared 7 bases from V and 4 bases from J, leaving 10 bases between. Germline loops: CDR1 LNHDA, CDR2 SQIVND (reference sequence). CDR3 protein: CASTPTVTGELFF. The CDR3 coding sequence is TGTGCCAGTACCCCGACAGTCACCGGGGAGCTGTTTTTT.

This clone has more than one count but fewer than ten. The chain uses TRBV6-8 and TRBJ2-7; D is uncertain. Germline V gives CDR1 MNHGY, CDR2 SAAAGT. The length of the CDR3 is 13 residues. V lost 2 bases and J 3 bases, leaving 8 bases between the germline ends. The CDR3 reads CASSYRTDYEQYF. CDR3 coding DNA: TGTGCCAGCAGTTACAGGACGGACTACGAGCAGTACTTC.

The CDR3 DNA follows: TGTGCTAGTGGTTTGGGGACAGCACAAGGGGAGACCCAGTACTTC. This translates into CASGLGTAQGETQYF. The chain carries TRBV12-5 and TRBJ2-5, with D possibly TRBD1 on 6 matching bases. The germline V and J ends were trimmed by 1 base and 5 bases, with 14 bases remaining between them. Germline V lookup: CDR1 LGHNT, CDR2 FRNRAP. CDR3 length equals 15 residues.

By share of the sample, this clone is medium-sized. The gene calls are TRBV11-3 and TRBJ2-1; D not resolved. The CDR3 totals 14 residues. CDR1 and CDR2 (germline): SGHNT, YENEEA. The V end was cut by 3 bases, the J end by 4 bases, with 10 bases between. This CDR3 is CASSFTRAYNEQFF. DNA of the CDR3: TGTGCCAGCAGCTTTACACGGGCTTACAATGAGCAGTTCTTC.

This clone was counted a single time. The chain joins TRBV19 to TRBJ1-1; the D gene is possibly TRBD1 (6 bases). V lost 3 bases and J lost 7, with 18 bases in between. The CDR3 is 15 amino acids. From germline, CDR1 is LNHDA and CDR2 SQIVND (reference sequence). The CDR3, as DNA: TGTGCCAGTAGTATGTCCGGGGGGGCCGGTCTTGAAGCTTTCTTT. It translates to CASSMSGGAGLEAFF.

This clone is termed medium-sized. The V and J genes are TRBV6-8 and TRBJ1-1, with D possibly being TRBD1 (6 bases). V shed 8 bases and J shed 1 base, with 17 bases lying between them. Germline V gene lookup returns CDR1 MNHGY and CDR2 SAAAGT. This CDR3 is built from 15 residues. The CDR3 DNA reads TGTGCCAGCCGACTCAACAGGGCTCCGAACACTGAAGCTTTCTTT. The encoded protein is CASRLNRAPNTEAFF.

In this sample, this clone turned up a few times. The chain couples TRBV30 to TRBJ1-2; no clear D gene. This CDR3 comprises 13 residues. Germline CDR1 reads GTSNPN; CDR2 reads SVGIG (reference sequence). Trimming cost V 3 bases and J 8 bases, with 16 bases left between them. The CDR3 DNA sequence: TGTGCCTGGAGAGGGAAGGGAAGAGACGGCTACACCTTC. The encoded protein is CAWRGKGRDGYTF.

This clone was seen a few times. The gene calls are TRBV11-3 and TRBJ2-7; D ambiguous. CDR3 length: 15 amino acids. V was shortened by 5 bases and J by 5 bases, with 19 bases between the two germline ends. CDR1 and CDR2 from the germline V gene are SGHNT and YENEEA. The CDR3 DNA is TGTGCCAGCAGCCCCCTACTCGGGTCTGGGAACGAGCAGTACTTC. Its protein is CASSPLLGSGNEQYF.

By its share, this clone is medium-sized. The chain recombines TRBV9 with TRBJ2-3; 10 nucleotides agree with TRBD1. The CDR3 length is 15 residues. V shed 4 bases, J shed 3 bases, and the junction held 5 bases outside the gene matches. The germline V gene encodes CDR1 SGDLS and CDR2 YYNGEE. In DNA, the CDR3 is TGTGCCAGCAGCTCGACAGGGGGCGCGACAGATACGCAGTATTTT. Translated: CASSSTGGATDTQYF. Together with reference TRBV9 and TRBJ2-3, the CDR3 gives the full variable domain: DSGVTQTPKHLITATGQRVTLRCSPRSGDLSVYWYQQSLDQGLQFLIQYYNGEERAKGNILERFSAQQFPDLHSELNLSSLELGDSALYFCASSSTGGATDTQYFGPGTRLTVL.

The chain recombines TRBV14 with TRBJ2-5; D is unclear. The CDR3 spans 14 residues. Germline-derived CDR1 and CDR2 are SGHDN and FVKESK. V lost 4 bases, J lost 1 base, and 10 bases lay in between. The CDR3: CASSLDTIQETQYF. DNA of the CDR3: TGTGCCAGCAGCCTCGACACCATCCAAGAGACCCAGTACTTC. The full variable domain, rest sourced from reference TRBV14 and TRBJ2-5, is EAGVTQFPSHSVIEKGQTVTLRCDPISGHDNLYWYRRVMGKEIKFLLHFVKESKQDESGMPNNRFLAERTGGTYSTLKVQPAELEDSGVYFCASSLDTIQETQYFGPGTRLLVL.